A selection of T cell receptor beta chains follows, all from one sample in a study of immune heterogeneity within non-small cell lung tumors. TCRdb called the multiplex PCR reads again in MiXCR, with one record for every CDR3 protein. The data show about 10,000 distinct CDR3 sequences, 26% seen once. The sample taken for sequencing was lung tumor tissue. These receptors originate from a woman between 45 and 65 years old with non-small cell lung cancer. Each CDR3 is given with its conserved first and last residue. A D gene is named only where the DNA matches it firmly. The listing skips clone size in some rows; elsewhere it reads once, few, many or a size class.

cdr3_nt: TGTGCCAGCAGTCCAGGGGGCCTCGGGGAAAAACTGTTTTTT
cdr3_aa: CASSPGGLGEKLFF
clone_size: many
j_call: TRBJ1-4
v_call: TRBV11-3
d_call: TRBD1

cdr3_nt: TGTGCCAGCAGGGAGGGGACAGGGCTCGAGCAGTACTTC
cdr3_aa: CASREGTGLEQYF
clone_size: .
j_call: TRBJ2-7
v_call: TRBV2
d_call: TRBD1

cdr3_nt: TGTGCCAGCAGTTACGGAGCAGAAGCCTACGAGCAGTACTTC
cdr3_aa: CASSYGAEAYEQYF
clone_size: many
j_call: TRBJ2-7
v_call: TRBV6-6
d_call: .

cdr3_nt: TGTGCCAGCAGTTTACCCCGGGGGCGGTTAGCTAATGAAAAACTGTTTTTT
cdr3_aa: CASSLPRGRLANEKLFF
clone_size: many
j_call: TRBJ1-4
v_call: TRBV28
d_call: .

cdr3_nt: TGTGCCAGCAGCTTAACAGGGGGGACCTACGAGCAGTACTTC
cdr3_aa: CASSLTGGTYEQYF
clone_size: medium-sized
j_call: TRBJ2-7
v_call: TRBV11-1
d_call: TRBD1

cdr3_nt: TGTGCCAGTAGTATAGCCAGGGAATATGGCTACACCTTC
cdr3_aa: CASSIAREYGYTF
clone_size: .
j_call: TRBJ1-2
v_call: TRBV19
d_call: .

cdr3_nt: TGTGCCAGCAGGGGGGGGGGGACTGAAGCTTTCTTT
cdr3_aa: CASRGGGTEAFF
clone_size: many
j_call: TRBJ1-1
v_call: TRBV3-1
d_call: .

cdr3_nt: TGCAGTGCTCCACCCCAGACAGGATCCCCCTCTATTTTT
cdr3_aa: CSAPPQTGSPSIF
clone_size: many
j_call: TRBJ2-3
v_call: TRBV20-1
d_call: .

cdr3_nt: TGTGCCAGCAGGACTAGCACAGATACGCGGTATTTT
cdr3_aa: CASRTSTDTRYF
clone_size: .
j_call: TRBJ2-3
v_call: TRBV5-6
d_call: TRBD2

cdr3_nt: TGCGCCAGCAGCCAAGATCTCTCGGGATCACTCTTCTACGAGCAGTACTTC
cdr3_aa: CASSQDLSGSLFYEQYF
clone_size: many
j_call: TRBJ2-7
v_call: TRBV4-1
d_call: .

cdr3_nt: TGCAGTGCTAAGGTGGGGACTAGCTCCAATACGCAGTATTTT
cdr3_aa: CSAKVGTSSNTQYF
clone_size: few
j_call: TRBJ2-3
v_call: TRBV20-1
d_call: TRBD2

cdr3_nt: TGCGCCAGCAGCCGTAGAGGACAGGTGGGGAACCACGAGCAGTACTTC
cdr3_aa: CASSRRGQVGNHEQYF
clone_size: many
j_call: TRBJ2-7
v_call: TRBV4-1
d_call: TRBD1

cdr3_nt: TGTGCCAGCAGCTCTATAGCGGAGGCCTACGAGCAGTACTTC
cdr3_aa: CASSSIAEAYEQYF
clone_size: few
j_call: TRBJ2-7
v_call: TRBV5-6
d_call: .

cdr3_nt: TGCGCCATCAGCCCACACGGCGGGGGCGGGGAGCTGTTTTTT
cdr3_aa: CAISPHGGGGELFF
clone_size: .
j_call: TRBJ2-2
v_call: TRBV5-1
d_call: TRBD2

cdr3_nt: TGTGCCAGCAGTGACTCGATCGGGGCCGATGAGCAGTTCTTC
cdr3_aa: CASSDSIGADEQFF
clone_size: .
j_call: TRBJ2-1
v_call: TRBV6-4
d_call: .

cdr3_nt: TGTGCCAGTAGTACGGGACAAGGGATAACAACAGATACGCAGTATTTT
cdr3_aa: CASSTGQGITTDTQYF
clone_size: few
j_call: TRBJ2-3
v_call: TRBV19
d_call: .

cdr3_nt: TGTGCCAGCAGCGTGACAGGGAACACTGAAGCTTTCTTT
cdr3_aa: CASSVTGNTEAFF
clone_size: .
j_call: TRBJ1-1
v_call: TRBV7-9
d_call: .